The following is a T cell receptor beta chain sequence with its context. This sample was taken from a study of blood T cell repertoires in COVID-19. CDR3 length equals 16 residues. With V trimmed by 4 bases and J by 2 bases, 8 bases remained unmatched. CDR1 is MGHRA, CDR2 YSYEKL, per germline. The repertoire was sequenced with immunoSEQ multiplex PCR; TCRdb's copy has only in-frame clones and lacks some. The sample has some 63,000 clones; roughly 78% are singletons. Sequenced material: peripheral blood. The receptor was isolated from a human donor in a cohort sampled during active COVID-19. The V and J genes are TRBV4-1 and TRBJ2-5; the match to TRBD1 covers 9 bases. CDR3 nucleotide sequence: TGCGCCAGCAGCCCGGAAAGGGGACAGGGACAAGAGACCCAGTACTTC. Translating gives CASSPERGQGQETQYF.